Listed below are T cell receptor beta chains from one sample, sequenced in a study of cytomegalovirus exposure and HLA in healthy donors. TCRdb keeps only in-frame clones here, not all; method: immunoSEQ multiplex PCR. The table records over 150,000 clones, around 75% of them present only once. The specimen was PBMCs. The receptor source for this set is a male donor in good health and CMV-seronegative. The CDR3 runs from the conserved cysteine through the conserved F or W. D genes are given only for firm matches. Not all rows give a size; the values are once, few, many and, for expanded clones, a class.

CASSPTGPTEAFF	TGTGCCAGCTCACCTACAGGCCCCACTGAAGCTTTCTTT	TRBV18	-	-	TRBJ1-1
CSADEEKTQYF	TGCAGCGCTGACGAGGAAAAGACCCAGTACTTC	TRBV29-1	-	-	TRBJ2-5
CASNPSPASGYSYEQYF	TGTGCCAGCAACCCCTCCCCGGCTAGCGGATACTCCTACGAGCAGTACTTC	TRBV7-9	-	TRBD2	TRBJ2-7
CASSYGQESSYEQYF	TGTGCCAGCAGCTACGGACAGGAGAGCTCCTACGAGCAGTACTTC	TRBV7-9	-	TRBD1	TRBJ2-7
CASSPLEGSSGNTIYF	TGTGCCAGCAGCCCACTGGAGGGCAGCTCTGGAAACACCATATATTTT	TRBV4-2	-	-	TRBJ1-3
CASSPPAGELFF	TGTGCCAGCTCACCCCCCGCGGGGGAGCTGTTTTTT	TRBV18	-	-	TRBJ2-2
CASSLGLATYEQYF	TGTGCCAGCAGCTTAGGGTTAGCGACCTACGAGCAGTACTTC	TRBV7-2	-	-	TRBJ2-7
CASRGQSPGSAFF	TGTGCCAGCAGGGGACAGAGCCCAGGTAGCGCTTTCTTT	TRBV6-1	few	TRBD1	TRBJ1-1
CASSGRQGPRVMRTEAFF	TGTGCCAGTAGTGGGCGACAGGGGCCGAGGGTAATGAGGACTGAAGCTTTCTTT	TRBV19	few	TRBD1	TRBJ1-1
CASSLSGSGTGELFF	TGTGCCAGCAGCTTAAGCGGGAGTGGTACCGGGGAGCTGTTTTTT	TRBV7-3	few	TRBD2	TRBJ2-2
CASSRDRSYGYTF	TGTGCCAGCAGTCGAGACAGGTCCTATGGCTACACCTTC	TRBV6-6	few	-	TRBJ1-2
CASSGATGEWDTQYF	TGTGCCAGCAGTGGGGCGACAGGGGAGTGGGATACGCAGTATTTT	TRBV2	-	TRBD1	TRBJ2-3
CASSHTSGSTDTQYF	TGTGCCAGCAGCCACACTAGCGGGAGCACAGATACGCAGTATTTT	TRBV7-9	-	TRBD2	TRBJ2-3
CASSHFSGGATEQFF	TGTGCCAGCAGCCACTTTAGCGGGGGGGCCACTGAGCAGTTCTTC	TRBV7-6	few	TRBD2	TRBJ2-1
CASSLQYEQYF	TGTGCCAGCAGTTTGCAGTACGAGCAGTACTTC	TRBV28	-	-	TRBJ2-7
CASSLAGRTGSQPQHF	TGTGCCAGCAGCTTAGCGGGGAGGACGGGGAGTCAGCCCCAGCATTTT	TRBV7-6	-	-	TRBJ1-5
CASSSGTSAYEQYF	TGCGCCAGCAGCAGCGGGACTAGTGCCTACGAGCAGTACTTC	TRBV5-1	few	TRBD2	TRBJ2-7
CASSSGTDYGYTF	TGTGCCAGCAGTTCCGGGACAGACTATGGCTACACCTTC	TRBV2	-	TRBD1	TRBJ1-2
CASSSLYEQYF	TGTGCCAGCAGTTCCCTCTACGAGCAGTACTTC	TRBV7-9	few	-	TRBJ2-7
CASGPGQGSTDTQYF	TGTGCCAGCGGGCCGGGTCAGGGGTCGACAGATACGCAGTATTTT	TRBV7-3	-	-	TRBJ2-3
CASSVGVGGYTF	TGTGCCAGCAGCGTCGGGGTCGGGGGCTACACCTTC	TRBV7-8	once	-	TRBJ1-2
CASSESFRGRETQYF	TGCGCCAGCAGTGAGTCGTTCAGGGGTCGGGAGACCCAGTACTTC	TRBV10-1	-	-	TRBJ2-5
CASSQVSGREETQYF	TGTGCCAGCAGCCAAGTTAGCGGGAGGGAAGAGACCCAGTACTTC	TRBV4-2	-	TRBD2	TRBJ2-5
CASSPPWQTGSYEQYF	TGTGCCAGCTCACCACCTTGGCAGACGGGGTCCTACGAGCAGTACTTC	TRBV18	once	-	TRBJ2-7
CASSSDRIAGANVLTF	TGTGCCAGCAGTTCAGACAGGATTGCTGGGGCCAACGTCCTGACTTTC	TRBV6-5	-	-	TRBJ2-6
CASSISAGLATGEQYF	TGTGCCAGTAGTATAAGTGCCGGACTAGCGACGGGGGAGCAGTACTTC	TRBV19	-	TRBD2	TRBJ2-7
CASLWGGTSNTEAFF	TGTGCCAGCTTGTGGGGCGGGACGTCGAACACTGAAGCTTTCTTT	TRBV6-1	-	-	TRBJ1-1
CASSEPTGVPGYTF	TGTGCCAGCAGTGAACCCACAGGGGTTCCTGGCTACACCTTC	TRBV2	-	TRBD1	TRBJ1-2
CASSPGQGGSPLHF	TGTGCCAGCAGCCCCGGACAGGGAGGGTCACCCCTCCACTTT	TRBV7-9	-	TRBD1	TRBJ1-6
CASPLAGEKETQYF	TGTGCCAGCCCGCTAGCGGGGGAAAAAGAGACCCAGTACTTC	TRBV19	few	TRBD2	TRBJ2-5
CASSLYLAGRRGGADTQYF	TGTGCCAGCAGCTTATATCTCGCGGGGAGGAGGGGCGGGGCAGATACGCAGTATTTT	TRBV7-6	-	-	TRBJ2-3
CASSLAGQGRVYEQYF	TGTGCCAGCAGCTTAGCTGGACAGGGTCGGGTCTACGAGCAGTACTTC	TRBV7-2	-	TRBD1	TRBJ2-7
CASRTGLGQPQHF	TGTGCCAGCCGGACAGGGTTAGGGCAGCCCCAGCATTTT	TRBV28	-	TRBD1	TRBJ1-5
CASSQGSGGETQYF	TGTGCCAGCAGCCAAGGTAGCGGGGGTGAGACCCAGTACTTC	TRBV4-2	-	TRBD2	TRBJ2-5